The clone carrying this TCR beta chain was seen a handful of times. Antigen specificity is unknown. TCRdb used MiXCR to reprocess the 5' RACE reads, holding one entry per CDR3 protein. The sample lists about 330,000 distinct CDR3 sequences; approximately 8.2% were seen once. The data are from a study of CD8 T cells in ankylosing spondylitis. Per germline, CDR1 LGHNA and CDR2 YSLEER. Trimming took 2 bases from V and 3 from J, leaving 7 bases between them. CDR3 length equals 13 residues. General study findings and limits: Characteristic, it appeared, of ankylosing spondylitis blood was a TCR beta motif of about eight highly homologous variants.

The rearrangement uses TRBV4-3 and TRBJ2-5; possible D gene TRBD1, 6 bases. The receptor was derived from a male donor with ankylosing spondylitis. Sequencing input: blood, either unsorted or a sorted T cell fraction (not recorded which). CDR3 amino acids: CASSQRTEETQYF. The CDR3 bases are TGCGCCAGCAGCCAACGGACAGAAGAGACCCAGTACTTC.